This T cell receptor (beta chain) is from a study of cytomegalovirus exposure and HLA in healthy donors. Study results and caveats: The only immune exposure information that was available was CMV serostatus. Segments of the TCR beta V type were, in most cases, productive about 87% or about 30% of the time in an earlier analysis.

From germline, CDR1 is MDHEN and CDR2 SYDVKM. There are 15 residues in the CDR3. Trimming stripped 6 bases from V and 6 bases from J, with 17 bases between. As concerns this clone: Antigen specificity is unknown.

The primer mix had 60 Vbeta and 13 Jbeta primers. Assay used: immunoSEQ multiplex PCR; TCRdb lists only in-frame clones, some missing. The sample yields 100,000 or so clones, roughly 84% seen once. The V gene is TRBV28, the J gene TRBJ2-2, with TRBD1 as a possible D gene (6 bases). This sequence was found in a woman younger than 30 in good health and CMV-seronegative. Sequenced material: PBMCs. CDR3 nucleotides: TGTGCCAGCAGATCCTACAGGGTCCGGTCCGGGGAGCTGTTTTTT. Amino acid sequence: CASRSYRVRSGELFF.